These 6 T cell receptor beta chains were all obtained from the same sample, sequenced in a study of blood T cell repertoires in COVID-19. Method: immunoSEQ multiplex PCR; TCRdb's copy keeps in-frame clones and lacks some. The sample shows 200,000 to 250,000 clones, about 85% of them seen only once. Source material: PBMCs or T cells enriched from blood (not recorded which). All receptors come from a man aged 25-45 years who had recovered from COVID-19.

The V gene is TRBV28, the J gene TRBJ2-7; 9 bases are a match to TRBD2. Per the germline V gene, CDR1 is MDHEN and CDR2 is SYDVKM. The junction had 5 bases not matched to a gene; V was cut back by 7 bases and J by 1 base. CDR3 length equals 14 residues. CDR3: CASITSGRSYEQYF. CDR3 bases: TGTGCCAGCATAACGAGCGGGAGGTCCTACGAGCAGTACTTC.

The chain joins TRBV19 to TRBJ1-5, with 9 bases aligning to TRBD1. Trimming removed 3 bases from V and 5 bases from J; junction bases left unmatched: 2. Germline V lookup: CDR1 LNHDA, CDR2 SQIVND (reference sequence). The CDR3 consists of 14 residues. Here the CDR3 DNA reads TGTGCCAGTAGTATTACAGGGGGCTATCAGCCCCAGCATTTT. This encodes CASSITGGYQPQHF. The full variable domain, with the rest looked up from reference TRBV19 and TRBJ1-5, is DGGITQSPKYLFRKEGQNVTLSCEQNLNHDAMYWYRQDPGQGLRLIYYSQIVNDFQKGDIAEGYSVSREKKESFPLTVTSAQKNPTAFYLCASSITGGYQPQHFGDGTRLSIL.

The chain employs TRBV13 and TRBJ1-4; a weak D match, TRBD1 (5 bases). Germline CDR1 is PRHDT and CDR2 is FYEKMQ (reference sequence). The CDR3 is 14 amino acids. Trimming took 4 bases from V and 2 from J, leaving 8 bases between them. For the CDR3, the DNA is TGTGCCAGCAGCTCGGGACTGACTAATGAAAAACTGTTTTTT. Residues: CASSSGLTNEKLFF.

The J gene is TRBJ2-1, the V gene TRBV4-1; 8 nucleotides align to TRBD2. V shed 0 bases, J shed 2 bases, and the junction held 3 bases outside the gene matches. Germline V gene data show CDR1 as MGHRA and CDR2 as YSYEKL. CDR3 size: 16 residues. CDR3 loop: CASSQELAETYNEQFF. The CDR3 region has the DNA TGCGCCAGCAGCCAAGAACTAGCGGAGACCTACAATGAGCAGTTCTTC.

The chain couples TRBV9 to TRBJ2-3; 9 nucleotides agree with TRBD2. CDR1 is SGDLS and CDR2 is YYNGEE in the germline V gene. This CDR3 is built from 16 residues. Unmatched junction bases numbered 5, after V lost 1 base and J lost 2 bases. In DNA, the CDR3 is TGTGCCAGCAGCGTATCTGCGGGGGGGTACACAGATACGCAGTATTTT. Protein sequence: CASSVSAGGYTDTQYF.

The chain carries TRBV28 and TRBJ2-1; D may be TRBD2 (6 bases). V shed 3 bases and J shed 7 bases, with 22 bases lying between them. Germline V CDR1 and CDR2: MDHEN, SYDVKM. The CDR3 consists of 17 residues. CDR3 in DNA: TGTGCCAGCAGTTTCCATCGAAGGCTAGCGACGAGGAATGAGCAGTTCTTC. Amino acid sequence: CASSFHRRLATRNEQFF.